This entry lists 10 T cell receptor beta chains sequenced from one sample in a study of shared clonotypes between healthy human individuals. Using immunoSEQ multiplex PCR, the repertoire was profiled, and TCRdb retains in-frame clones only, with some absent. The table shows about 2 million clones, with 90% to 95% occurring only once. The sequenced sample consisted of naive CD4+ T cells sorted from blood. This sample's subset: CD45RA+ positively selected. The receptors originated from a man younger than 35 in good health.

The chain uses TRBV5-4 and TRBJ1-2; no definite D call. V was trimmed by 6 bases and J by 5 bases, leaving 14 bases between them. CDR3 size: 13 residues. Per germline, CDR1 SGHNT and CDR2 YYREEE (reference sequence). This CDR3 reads CASTQREKYGYTF. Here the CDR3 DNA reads TGTGCCAGCACCCAACGGGAGAAATATGGCTACACCTTC.

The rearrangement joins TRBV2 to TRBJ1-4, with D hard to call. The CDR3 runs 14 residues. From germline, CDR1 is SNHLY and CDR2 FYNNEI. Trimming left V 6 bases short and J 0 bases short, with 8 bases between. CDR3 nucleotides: TGTGCCAGCAGGTACTCAACAACTAATGAAAAACTGTTTTTT. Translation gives CASRYSTTNEKLFF.

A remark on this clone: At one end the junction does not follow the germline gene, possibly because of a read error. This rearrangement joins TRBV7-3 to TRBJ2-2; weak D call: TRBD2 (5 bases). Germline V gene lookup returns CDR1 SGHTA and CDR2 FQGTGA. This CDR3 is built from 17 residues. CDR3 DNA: TGTGCCAGCAGTTTAACTGGGCTAGCTGCGAACACCGGGGAGCTGTTTTTT. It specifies CASSLTGLAANTGELFF.

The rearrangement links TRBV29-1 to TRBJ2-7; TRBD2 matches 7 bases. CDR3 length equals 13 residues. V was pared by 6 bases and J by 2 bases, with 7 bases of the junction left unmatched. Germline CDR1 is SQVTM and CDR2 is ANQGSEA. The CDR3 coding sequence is TGCAGCGTGGGGGGGAGAGCCACCTACGAGCAGTACTTC. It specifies CSVGGRATYEQYF.

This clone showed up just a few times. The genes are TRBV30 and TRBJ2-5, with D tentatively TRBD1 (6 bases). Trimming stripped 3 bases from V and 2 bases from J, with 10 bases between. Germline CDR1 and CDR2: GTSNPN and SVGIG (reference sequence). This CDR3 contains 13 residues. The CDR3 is CAWRRTVQETQYF. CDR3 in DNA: TGTGCCTGGAGGAGGACAGTGCAAGAGACCCAGTACTTC.

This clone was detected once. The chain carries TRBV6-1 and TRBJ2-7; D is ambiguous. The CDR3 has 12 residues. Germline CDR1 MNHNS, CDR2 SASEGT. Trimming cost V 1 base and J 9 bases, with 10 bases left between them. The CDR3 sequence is CASSEGGYMQYF. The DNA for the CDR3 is TGTGCCAGCAGTGAAGGTGGATATATGCAGTACTTC.

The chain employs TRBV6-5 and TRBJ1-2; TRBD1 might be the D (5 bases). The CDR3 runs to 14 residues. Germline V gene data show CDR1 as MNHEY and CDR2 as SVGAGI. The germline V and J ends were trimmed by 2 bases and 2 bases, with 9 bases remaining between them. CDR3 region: CASSYGGVNYGYTF. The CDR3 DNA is TGTGCCAGCAGTTACGGGGGGGTCAACTATGGCTACACCTTC.

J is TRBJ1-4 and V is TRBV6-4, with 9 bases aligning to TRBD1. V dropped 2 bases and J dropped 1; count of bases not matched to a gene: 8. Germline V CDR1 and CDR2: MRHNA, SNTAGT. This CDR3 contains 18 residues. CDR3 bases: TGTGCCAGCAGTGACCACCGGGGACAGGGTGGAACTAATGAAAAACTGTTTTTT. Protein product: CASSDHRGQGGTNEKLFF.

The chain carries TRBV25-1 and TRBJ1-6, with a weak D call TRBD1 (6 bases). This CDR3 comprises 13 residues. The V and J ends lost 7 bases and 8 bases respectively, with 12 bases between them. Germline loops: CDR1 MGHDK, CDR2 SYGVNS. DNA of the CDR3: TGTGCCAGCAAAAAGGGGGAGTATTCACCCCTCCACTTT. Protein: CASKKGEYSPLHF.

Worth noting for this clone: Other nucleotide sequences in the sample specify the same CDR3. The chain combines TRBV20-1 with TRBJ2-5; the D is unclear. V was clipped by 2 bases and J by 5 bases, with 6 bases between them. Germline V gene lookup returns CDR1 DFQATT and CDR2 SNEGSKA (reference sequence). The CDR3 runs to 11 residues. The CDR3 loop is CSARPLETQYF. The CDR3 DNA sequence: TGCAGTGCTAGACCGCTCGAGACCCAGTACTTC.